A selection of T cell receptor beta chains follows, all from one sample in a study of T-cell reconstitution after alpha-beta-depleted transplantation in children. TCRdb analysed the PCR reads with MiXCR anew, one entry per CDR3 protein. Counted here are some 130,000 distinct CDR3 sequences, 9.5% to 10% occurring once; the ten biggest clones make up around 24%. The specimen was PBMCs, mostly from graft donor cells, collected 180 days after TCRalphabeta/CD19-depleted stem cell transplant. All receptors come from a girl less than two years old who had a stem cell transplant for combined immunodeficiency, so the T cells may come from the graft donor. CDR3s include the opening cysteine and the closing phenylalanine or tryptophan. A D gene is named only where the DNA matches it firmly.

>-|15|TRBV7-2|TRBJ1-5
CASSLGGKGSQPQHF
>-|13|TRBV7-2|TRBJ2-7
CASSFPPFYEQYF
>-|13|TRBV20-1|TRBJ1-1
CSARQGTNTEAFF
>-|13|TRBV10-3|TRBJ2-1
CAISTPWLNEQFF
>-|10|TRBV20-1|TRBJ2-7
CSAPRGKQYF
>-|15|TRBV20-1|TRBJ1-6
CSARVWARGNSPLHF
>-|14|TRBV7-9|TRBJ1-5
CASSSDTSNQPQHF
>TRBD2|15|TRBV20-1|TRBJ2-5
CSARGAGGTRETQYF
>TRBD2|18|TRBV14|TRBJ2-7
CASSQFPGTSGSSYEQYF
>-|14|TRBV6-2/TRBV6-3|TRBJ2-2
CASSFGLHTGELFF
>TRBD2|18|TRBV11-2|TRBJ2-1
CASSLSPGLAAYYNEQFF
>-|14|TRBV12-3/TRBV12-4|TRBJ1-2
CASSPETGYYGYTF
>-|15|TRBV6-2/TRBV6-3|TRBJ2-2
CASSYWGTNTGELFF
>-|15|TRBV6-1|TRBJ2-1
CASSPLYGSSNEQFF
>-|13|TRBV2|TRBJ2-7
CASSVGGPYEQYF
>-|17|TRBV29-1|TRBJ2-1
CSVGHRYEGKSYNEQFF
>-|12|TRBV12-3/TRBV12-4|TRBJ2-1
CASSPRPNEQFF
>-|17|TRBV10-3|TRBJ1-2
CAISVSTGLFLNYGYTF
>-|14|TRBV11-2|TRBJ2-7
CASSRRDGQYEQYF
>TRBD2|14|TRBV29-1|TRBJ2-1
CSVEPAGAPNEQFF
>-|11|TRBV12-3/TRBV12-4|TRBJ2-1
CASSFGTLCFF
>-|12|TRBV21-1|TRBJ2-7
CARTGTLYEQYF
>TRBD1|15|TRBV7-3|TRBJ2-3
CASSLITGGMDTQYF
>TRBD2|14|TRBV10-3|TRBJ2-3
CAISLAGGGDTQYF
>-|14|TRBV7-9|TRBJ2-7
CASSLAPGSGEQYF
>-|15|TRBV12-3/TRBV12-4|TRBJ2-7
CASSLTGRNSYEQYF
>-|14|TRBV10-3|TRBJ2-5
CAISESVRGITQYF
>TRBD2|20|TRBV29-1|TRBJ2-1
CSVDLTGPLSGTYPYNEQFF
>TRBD1|15|TRBV5-1|TRBJ2-2
CASRRDRGDTGELFF
>-|13|TRBV10-3|TRBJ1-1
CAISPREESEAFF
>-|15|TRBV7-7|TRBJ2-5
CASSLNLGVPETQYF
>TRBD1|15|TRBV5-1|TRBJ2-2
CASRPGTGRTGELFF
>-|13|TRBV27|TRBJ2-1
CASSFTTYNEQFF
>TRBD2|15|TRBV20-1|TRBJ2-3
CSALGLAGASDTQYF
>TRBD1|14|TRBV11-3|TRBJ1-5
CASSPGGMSQPQHF
>-|11|TRBV20-1|TRBJ2-7
CSARAPYEQYF
>TRBD2|15|TRBV7-9|TRBJ2-5
CASSLLRGVEETQYF
>-|16|TRBV5-5|TRBJ2-7
CASSFMPASGNYEQYF
>TRBD2|13|TRBV18|TRBJ2-7
CASSPTSAYEQYF
>-|16|TRBV5-1|TRBJ2-1
CASSLVFGTVYNEQFF
>TRBD1|14|TRBV20-1|TRBJ2-3
CSVRGRPTADTQYF
>TRBD2|15|TRBV27|TRBJ2-7
CASSTPGLATYEQYF
>-|15|TRBV5-6|TRBJ1-1
CASSLAGGTNTEAFF
>TRBD1|18|TRBV5-1|TRBJ2-6
CASSPSPGTGTGANVLTF
>-|15|TRBV7-2|TRBJ2-1
CASSLTGDDHNEQFF
>TRBD2|18|TRBV5-1|TRBJ2-3
CASRSPSGAGFSTDTQYF
>TRBD1|17|TRBV11-2|TRBJ2-7
CASSLVGGGQGSYEQYF
>-|13|TRBV7-7|TRBJ2-1
CASSLGSENEQFF
>-|14|TRBV20-1|TRBJ1-1
CSASLGGANTEAFF
>TRBD2|13|TRBV20-1|TRBJ2-7
CSALAGTSYEQYF
>-|15|TRBV20-1|TRBJ1-5
CSARPSPYSNQPQHF
>-|13|TRBV7-9|TRBJ2-7
CASSLHAPPEQYF
>TRBD2|15|TRBV18|TRBJ2-1
CASSPLAGDYNEQFF